One and the same sample provided the 32 T cell receptor beta chains below, sequenced in a study of CD8 T cells in Susac syndrome. RNA was extracted with the RNeasy kit, and a quantity of roughly 0.5 to 1 ug was reverse transcribed using random hexamers. A single record per CDR3 protein comes from TCRdb applying MiXCR to the immunoSEQ multiplex PCR reads. Among 200,000 or so distinct CDR3 sequences listed, approximately 95% were seen once. The sequenced sample was CD4+ T cells from PBMCs. These receptors came from a human donor with multiple sclerosis.

The chain combines TRBV20-1 with TRBJ2-3; 12 bases fit TRBD2. This CDR3 comprises 15 residues. Per germline, CDR1 DFQATT and CDR2 SNEGSKA (reference sequence). V lost 4 bases to trimming and J lost 1 base; unmatched junction nucleotides: 3. Here the CDR3 DNA reads TGCAGTGCTACCCGGACTAGCGGGGGCACAGATACGCAGTATTTT. It encodes CSATRTSGGTDTQYF.

This chain uses TRBV29-1 with TRBJ1-2; 8 nucleotides align to TRBD1. The CDR3 has 13 residues. The V gene end was trimmed by 6 bases and the J gene end by 8 bases; junction bases not matched to a gene: 11. Germline-derived CDR1 and CDR2 are SQVTM and ANQGSEA. CDR3 sequence (DNA): TGCAGCGTCGTAGGACAGGGAACATGGGGCTACACCTTC. This translates into CSVVGQGTWGYTF.

The chain has TRBV27 and TRBJ2-5; 7 bases map to TRBD1. In germline, CDR1 is MNHEY, CDR2 SMNVEV (reference sequence). V shed 2 bases and J 4 bases; nucleotides not matched to a gene: 10. CDR3 length: 16 amino acids. The CDR3 loop is CASSLRGPPGGETQYF. In nucleotides, the CDR3 is TGTGCCAGCAGTTTAAGGGGGCCTCCAGGGGGAGAGACCCAGTACTTC.

The rearrangement uses TRBV12-3 or TRBV12-4 and TRBJ1-2; D is perhaps TRBD1 (6 bases). The CDR3 loop spans 15 amino acids. Trimming pared 3 bases from V and 2 bases from J, leaving 13 bases between. The CDR3 DNA follows: TGTGCCAGCAGTTTTCGGACCCAGGGGAACTATGGCTACACCTTC. As protein: CASSFRTQGNYGYTF.

V usage is TRBV5-6 and J usage is TRBJ2-4; D is tentatively TRBD1 or TRBD2 (5 bases each). V lost 4 bases, J lost 1 base, and 12 bases lay in between. CDR3 size: 15 residues. Per germline, CDR1 SGHDT and CDR2 YYEEEE. The CDR3 coding sequence is TGTGCCAGCAGCCAGTGGGGGACGGCCAAAAACATTCAGTACTTC. Its translation is CASSQWGTAKNIQYF.

This rearrangement joins TRBV7-9 to TRBJ1-1; a possible D gene is TRBD1 (5 bases). Germline CDR1 SEHNR, CDR2 FQNEAQ (reference sequence). V was shortened by 5 bases and J by 4 bases, with 11 bases between the two germline ends. The CDR3 is 13 residues long. This CDR3 reads CASSKEGATEAFF. DNA for the CDR3: TGTGCCAGCAGCAAAGAAGGGGCCACTGAAGCTTTCTTT.

V and J are TRBV20-1 and TRBJ1-5; perhaps TRBD1 as D (5 bases). Germline V gene lookup returns CDR1 DFQATT and CDR2 SNEGSKA (reference sequence). Trimming left V 1 base short and J 5 bases short, with 15 bases between. The CDR3 runs 15 residues. CDR3 DNA sequence: TGCAGTGCTAGAGTACGGACACGGAATGATCAGCCCCAGCATTTT. Translation: CSARVRTRNDQPQHF.

The rearrangement uses TRBV21-1 and TRBJ2-2; whether TRBD1, the table's D call, matches the DNA was not checked. TRBV21-1 corresponds to a pseudogene. The CDR3 covers 16 residues. The CDR3 sequence is CASSKCETGPTGELFF. The DNA of the CDR3 is TGTGCCAGCAGCAAATGCGAGACAGGGCCCACCGGGGAGCTGTTTTTT.

The chain joins TRBV20-1 to TRBJ1-1; maybe TRBD1 (5 bases). The CDR3 has 13 amino acids. Germline V CDR1 and CDR2: DFQATT, SNEGSKA (reference sequence). Trimming pared 1 base from V and 4 bases from J, leaving 10 bases between. CDR3: CSARVPGGTEAFF. In DNA, the CDR3 is TGCAGTGCTAGAGTCCCCGGGGGCACTGAAGCTTTCTTT.

This clonotype showed up just once. The chain carries TRBV10-1 and TRBJ1-1; 8 bases agree with TRBD1. Unmatched junction bases numbered 3, after V lost 5 bases and J lost 4 bases. The CDR3 length is 13 residues. Germline V CDR1 and CDR2: WNHNN, SYGVQD (reference sequence). The CDR3 protein is CASSSTGATEAFF. The CDR3 nucleotides are TGCGCCAGCAGTTCGACAGGGGCCACTGAAGCTTTCTTT.

The chain uses TRBV10-3 and TRBJ1-1; possibly TRBD1 for D (5 bases). The germline V gene encodes CDR1 ENHRY and CDR2 SYGVKD. The CDR3 totals 14 residues. V was clipped by 6 bases and J by 4 bases, with 15 bases between them. The CDR3 region has the DNA TGTGCCATCAGGGGTGGAGGGGCGCCCACTGAAGCTTTCTTT. Translated: CAIRGGGAPTEAFF.

This chain links TRBV5-1 with TRBJ2-1; 9 bases are shared with TRBD2. The CDR3 runs to 16 residues. Per the germline V gene, CDR1 is SGHRS and CDR2 is YFSETQ. With V trimmed by 3 bases and J by 8 bases, 12 bases remained unmatched. CDR3 protein: CASSSQRGATAYEQFF. CDR3 coding DNA: TGCGCCAGCAGCTCTCAGCGGGGGGCGACGGCCTATGAGCAGTTCTTC.

The chain couples TRBV30 to TRBJ1-5; maybe TRBD1 (5 bases). CDR1 GTSNPN and CDR2 SVGIG come from the germline V gene (reference sequence). This CDR3 is built from 13 residues. Between the trimmed V and J ends, which lost 3 bases and 3 bases, there was a span of 9 bases. Here the CDR3 DNA reads TGTGCCTGGAGGCAGGGTACCAATCAGCCCCAGCATTTT. Amino acids: CAWRQGTNQPQHF. The entire variable domain, with the rest obtained from reference TRBV30 and TRBJ1-5, is as follows: SQTIHQWPATLVQPVGSPLSLECTVEGTSNPNLYWYRQAAGRGLQLLFYSVGIGQISSEVPQNLSASRPQDRQFILSSKKLLLSDSGFYLCAWRQGTNQPQHFGDGTRLSIL.

This sequence joins TRBV19 and TRBJ2-3; the D gene is possibly TRBD1 (5 bases). Germline V CDR1 and CDR2: LNHDA, SQIVND (reference sequence). The CDR3 totals 12 residues. V lost 5 bases, J lost 4 bases, and 7 bases lay in between. The CDR3 bases are TGTGCCAGTAGTGCAGGGCCAGATACGCAGTATTTT. Translating it yields CASSAGPDTQYF. Filled out from reference TRBV19 and TRBJ2-3, the complete variable domain reads DGGITQSPKYLFRKEGQNVTLSCEQNLNHDAMYWYRQDPGQGLRLIYYSQIVNDFQKGDIAEGYSVSREKKESFPLTVTSAQKNPTAFYLCASSAGPDTQYFGPGTRLTVL.

This clonotype was observed once. The V gene is TRBV29-1, the J gene TRBJ1-1, with TRBD1 matching 7 bases. Germline CDR1 reads SQVTM; CDR2 reads ANQGSEA. Trimming cost V 6 bases and J 4 bases; bases outside gene matches: 8. The CDR3 spans 13 residues. CDR3 sequence reads: CSVVTGRSTEAFF. CDR3 DNA sequence: TGCAGCGTCGTGACAGGGAGGAGCACTGAAGCTTTCTTT.

The V gene is TRBV5-1, the J gene TRBJ2-7, with TRBD2 as a possible D gene (6 bases). The CDR3 has 15 residues. The germline V gene encodes CDR1 SGHRS and CDR2 YFSETQ. The V gene lost 0 bases and the J gene lost 6 bases, with 16 bases spanning the gap. The CDR3 protein is CASSLVLSGSGEQYF. CDR3 in DNA: TGCGCCAGCAGCTTGGTGCTTAGCGGCTCGGGCGAGCAGTACTTC.

This clonotype was detected once. The chain has TRBV5-4 and TRBJ2-1; D unclear. Trimming stripped 0 bases from V and 6 bases from J, with 7 bases between. Per the germline V gene, CDR1 is SGHNT and CDR2 is YYREEE (reference sequence). The CDR3 is 13 amino acids. This CDR3 reads CASSLVTGNEQFF. The DNA of the CDR3 is TGTGCCAGCAGCTTGGTAACGGGCAATGAGCAGTTCTTC.

The chain employs TRBV3-1 and TRBJ2-1; the D gene is possibly TRBD2 (5 bases). Germline V gene data show CDR1 as LGHDT and CDR2 as YNNKEL (reference sequence). The V end was cut by 4 bases, the J end by 8 bases, with 12 bases between. The CDR3 runs to 13 residues. CDR3 protein: CASSPNRGYEQFF. CDR3 bases: TGTGCCAGCAGCCCTAACCGGGGTTATGAGCAGTTCTTC.

The chain links TRBV6-5 to TRBJ2-5; D may be TRBD2 (5 bases). Germline V gene data show CDR1 as MNHEY and CDR2 as SVGAGI. V dropped 5 bases and J dropped 9 bases, with 16 bases sitting between them. The CDR3 is 13 residues long. The CDR3 protein is CASSPGLLLAQYF. For the CDR3, the DNA is TGTGCCAGCAGTCCTGGACTCCTCTTGGCCCAGTACTTC.

Only one count was recorded for this clonotype. This chain links TRBV5-1 with TRBJ1-4; weak D call: TRBD1 (6 bases). The CDR3 is 14 amino acids. Trimming left V 0 bases short and J 4 bases short, with 7 bases between. Germline V gene sequence: CDR1 SGHRS, CDR2 YFSETQ. The CDR3 region has the DNA TGCGCCAGCAGCTTGGACAGGGTTAATGAAAAACTGTTTTTT. Translating gives CASSLDRVNEKLFF.

The V and J genes are TRBV12-3 or TRBV12-4 and TRBJ1-2; no definite D call. CDR3 size: 12 residues. V shed 2 bases and J shed 8 bases, with 9 bases lying between them. The CDR3 DNA follows: TGTGCCAGCAGTTTATTGACTGTGGGCTACACCTTC. Translation gives CASSLLTVGYTF.

The chain combines TRBV9 with TRBJ2-7; D may match TRBD1 or TRBD2 (5 bases each). CDR1 and CDR2 (germline): SGDLS, YYNGEE. This CDR3 spans 15 amino acids. Trimming removed 0 bases at V and 1 base at J, with 11 bases between. The CDR3: CASSVGGDGSYEQYF. CDR3 nucleotides: TGTGCCAGCAGCGTAGGTGGGGACGGTTCCTACGAGCAGTACTTC.

CDR3 nucleotide sequence: TGTGCCAGCAGCGTTGCGCAATTGAATGAAAAACTGTTTTTT. Protein product: CASSVAQLNEKLFF. V is TRBV9 and J is TRBJ1-4; D not resolved. The CDR3 spans 14 residues. V lost 2 bases, J lost 5 bases, and 10 bases lay in between. Germline loops: CDR1 SGDLS, CDR2 YYNGEE.

The chain has TRBV30 and TRBJ2-5, with 7 bases aligning to TRBD1. The junction had 4 bases not matched to a gene; V was cut back by 2 bases and J by 4 bases. The CDR3 sequence is 13 residues long. Germline values: CDR1 GTSNPN, CDR2 SVGIG (reference sequence). CDR3 sequence (DNA): TGTGCCTGGAGTCCCGGGACAGCAGAGACCCAGTACTTC. This translates into CAWSPGTAETQYF.

The chain carries TRBV7-9 and TRBJ1-3; a weak D match, TRBD1 (5 bases). Trimming removed 2 bases at V and 0 bases at J, with 11 bases between. Germline V gene data show CDR1 as SEHNR and CDR2 as FQNEAQ (reference sequence). The CDR3 sequence is 16 residues long. CDR3 loop: CASSLSTESSGNTIYF. For the CDR3, the DNA is TGTGCCAGCAGCTTATCGACAGAGAGCTCTGGAAACACCATATATTTT.

This chain uses TRBV24-1 with TRBJ2-1; 7 nucleotides align to TRBD2. With V trimmed by 4 bases and J by 8 bases, 13 bases remained unmatched. This CDR3 region has 16 residues. Germline assignment: CDR1 KGHDR and CDR2 SFDVKD. This CDR3 is CATSDPASGRRDEQFF. The CDR3 bases are TGTGCCACCAGTGACCCTGCTAGCGGACGTCGGGATGAGCAGTTCTTC.

V gene TRBV18 combines with J gene TRBJ2-3; D might be TRBD1 (6 bases). V was trimmed by 2 bases and J by 6 bases, leaving 21 bases between them. The germline CDR1 and CDR2 sequences are KGHSH and LQKENI. CDR3 size: 17 residues. CDR3 sequence: CASSPNQSGHGRDTQYF. In DNA form, the CDR3 reads TGTGCCAGCTCACCAAATCAGTCGGGACACGGCAGGGATACGCAGTATTTT.

The chain couples TRBV20-1 to TRBJ1-3; D is uncertain. Germline V gene data show CDR1 as DFQATT and CDR2 as SNEGSKA (reference sequence). Trimming removed 5 bases at V and 4 bases at J, with 12 bases between. This CDR3 is 13 amino acids long. The CDR3 reads CSAGRHVGNTIYF. For the CDR3, the DNA is TGCAGTGCTGGGAGACATGTCGGAAACACCATATATTTT.

The V call is TRBV30, the J call TRBJ1-1; maybe TRBD1 (5 bases). Germline-derived CDR1 and CDR2 are GTSNPN and SVGIG (reference sequence). This CDR3 contains 14 residues. V lost 3 bases, J lost 3 bases, and 14 bases lay in between. CDR3 amino acids: CAWSQGVSYTEAFF. CDR3 DNA: TGTGCCTGGAGCCAGGGAGTCTCGTACACTGAAGCTTTCTTT.

The rearrangement uses TRBV3-1 and TRBJ1-6; TRBD1 agrees at 9 bases. Germline trimming cut 4 bases from V and 11 bases from J; bases unmatched to any gene: 6. The CDR3 is 14 residues long. CDR1 is LGHDT, CDR2 YNNKEL, per germline (reference sequence). The CDR3 reads CASSPLGQGPPLHF. CDR3 in DNA: TGTGCCAGCAGCCCATTGGGACAGGGCCCACCCCTCCACTTT. Together with reference TRBV3-1 and TRBJ1-6, the CDR3 gives the full variable domain: DTAVSQTPKYLVTQMGNDKSIKCEQNLGHDTMYWYKQDSKKFLKIMFSYNNKELIINETVPNRFSPKSPDKAHLNLHINSLELGDSAVYFCASSPLGQGPPLHFGNGTRLTVT.

The rearrangement joins TRBV7-2 to TRBJ1-2; 7 bases agree with TRBD1. The junction had 6 bases not matched to a gene; V was cut back by 5 bases and J by 3 bases. The CDR3 is made up of 14 amino acids. CDR1 is SGHTA and CDR2 is FQGNSA in the germline V gene. The CDR3 here is CASSRQGYYYGYTF. The CDR3 DNA reads as TGTGCCAGCAGCCGACAGGGCTACTACTATGGCTACACCTTC.

The V gene is TRBV2, the J gene TRBJ1-1, with unresolved D. Germline values: CDR1 SNHLY, CDR2 FYNNEI. Trimming took off 9 bases at V and 6 bases at J, with 14 bases between the two ends. This CDR3 has 12 amino acids. The CDR3 DNA reads as TGTGCCAGAGCAACCGGGGTGGCTGAAGCTTTCTTT. Its translation: CARATGVAEAFF. The whole variable domain, filled in from reference TRBV2 and TRBJ1-1, reads EPEVTQTPSHQVTQMGQEVILRCVPISNHLYFYWYRQILGQKVEFLVSFYNNEISEKSEIFDDQFSVERPDGSNFTLKIRSTKLEDSAMYFCARATGVAEAFFGQGTRLTVV.